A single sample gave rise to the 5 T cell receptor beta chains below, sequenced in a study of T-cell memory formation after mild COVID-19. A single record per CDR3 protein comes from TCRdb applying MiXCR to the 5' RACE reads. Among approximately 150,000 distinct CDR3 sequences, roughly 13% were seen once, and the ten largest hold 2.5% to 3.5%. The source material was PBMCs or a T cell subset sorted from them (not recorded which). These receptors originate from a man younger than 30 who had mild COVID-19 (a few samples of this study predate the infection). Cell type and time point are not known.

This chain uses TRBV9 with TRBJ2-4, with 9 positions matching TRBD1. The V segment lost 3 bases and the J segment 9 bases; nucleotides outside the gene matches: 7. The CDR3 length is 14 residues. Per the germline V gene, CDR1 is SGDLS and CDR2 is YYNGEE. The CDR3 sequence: CASSGKGQGTIQYF. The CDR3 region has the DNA TGTGCCAGCAGCGGCAAGGGACAGGGTACCATTCAGTACTTC.

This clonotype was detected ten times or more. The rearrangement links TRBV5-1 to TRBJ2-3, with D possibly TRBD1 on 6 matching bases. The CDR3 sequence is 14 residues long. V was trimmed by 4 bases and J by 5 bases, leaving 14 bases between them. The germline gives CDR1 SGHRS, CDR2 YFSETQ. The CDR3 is CASSPLQGEDTQYF. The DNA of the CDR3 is TGCGCCAGCAGCCCCTTACAGGGAGAAGATACGCAGTATTTT.

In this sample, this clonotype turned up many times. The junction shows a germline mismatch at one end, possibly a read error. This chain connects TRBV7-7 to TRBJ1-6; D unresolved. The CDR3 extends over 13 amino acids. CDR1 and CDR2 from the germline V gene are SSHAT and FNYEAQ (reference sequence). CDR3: CASSLEASSPLHF. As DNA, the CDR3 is TGTGCTAGCAGCTTAGAGGCTTCTTCACCCCTCCACTTT.

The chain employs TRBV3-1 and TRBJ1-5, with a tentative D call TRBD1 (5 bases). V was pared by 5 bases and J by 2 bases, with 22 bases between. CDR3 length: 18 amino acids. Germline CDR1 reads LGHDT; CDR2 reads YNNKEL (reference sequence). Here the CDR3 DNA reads TGTGCCAGCAGCTCCTCGGGGGGTTGGGCGAGGGGCAATCAGCCCCAGCATTTT. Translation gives CASSSSGGWARGNQPQHF.

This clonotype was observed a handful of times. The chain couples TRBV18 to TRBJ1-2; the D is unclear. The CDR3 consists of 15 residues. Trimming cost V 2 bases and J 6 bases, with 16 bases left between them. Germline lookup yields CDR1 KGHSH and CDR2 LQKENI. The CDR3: CASSPTVSEANGYTF. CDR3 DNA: TGTGCCAGCTCACCAACTGTTTCCGAAGCCAATGGCTACACCTTC. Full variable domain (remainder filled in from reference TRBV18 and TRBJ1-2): NAGVMQNPRHLVRRRGQEARLRCSPMKGHSHVYWYRQLPEEGLKFMVYLQKENIIDESGMPKERFSAEFPKEGPSILRIQQVVRGDSAAYFCASSPTVSEANGYTFGSGTRLTVV.